The TCR beta chain under discussion was sequenced for a study of T cell changes during pregnancy in multiple sclerosis. The germline V gene encodes CDR1 ENHRY and CDR2 SYGVKD. Trimming stripped 0 bases from V and 5 bases from J, with 13 bases between. The CDR3 length is 15 residues. TCRdb's table, derived via immunoSEQ multiplex PCR, lists solely in-frame clones and lacks some. The sample has some 64,000 clones, around 93% seen once. V is TRBV10-3 and J is TRBJ1-1, with D hard to call. The material sequenced was peripheral blood, taken in the first trimester of pregnancy. The origin of this receptor is a female donor with multiple sclerosis, enrolled in a pregnancy study. Here the CDR3 reads CAISESGSGWTEAFF. For the CDR3, the DNA is TGTGCCATCAGTGAGTCGGGGAGTGGTTGGACTGAAGCTTTCTTT.